The 27 T cell receptor beta chains below come from one sample, sequenced in a study of T cells in Graves' hyperthyroidism and ophthalmopathy. Using RNA transcripts as the source, TCR beta CDR3 regions were amplified. First-round RT-PCR of the TCR CDR3 relied on the HTBI primer set. TCRdb re-analysed the multiplex PCR reads in MiXCR, keeping a single row per CDR3 protein. The sample lists fewer than 450,000 distinct CDR3 sequences, roughly a sixth seen once, with almost 35% in the top ten. The sample taken for sequencing was blood. The receptors come from a woman in her twenties or thirties with Graves' hyperthyroidism that later progressed to Graves' ophthalmopathy.

This clonotype was seen only a few times. This chain links TRBV7-2 with TRBJ1-2; D uncertain. This CDR3 contains 13 residues. Trimming stripped 5 bases from V and 7 bases from J, with 14 bases between. Germline V CDR1 and CDR2: SGHTA, FQGNSA. The DNA of the CDR3 is TGTGCCAGCAGCCCTAGCTGGACCGGTGGCTACACCTTC. This codes for CASSPSWTGGYTF.

The chain couples TRBV19 to TRBJ1-5, with 8 bases lining up with TRBD1. The CDR3 has 17 amino acids. V gave up 7 bases and J gave up 0 bases; unmatched junction bases: 11. Germline V CDR1 and CDR2: LNHDA, SQIVND (reference sequence). Written as DNA, the CDR3 is TGTGCCAGTATGGGGCGGACAGGGCGTTATAGCAATCAGCCCCAGCATTTT. As protein: CASMGRTGRYSNQPQHF.

This clonotype occurred many times. The chain couples TRBV2 to TRBJ2-1; TRBD2 matches at 7 bases. The CDR3 contains 15 residues. Trimming removed 3 bases from V and 4 bases from J; junction bases left unmatched: 6. The V gene's germline CDR1 is SNHLY and CDR2 FYNNEI. CDR3 sequence reads: CASSDPSGIYNEQFF. CDR3 DNA sequence: TGTGCCAGCAGTGATCCTAGCGGCATATACAATGAGCAGTTCTTC.

Ten or more counts support this clonotype. The rearrangement links TRBV9 to TRBJ2-3; unclear D gene. V was clipped by 3 bases and J by 2 bases, with 7 bases between them. The CDR3 totals 13 residues. Germline CDR1 and CDR2: SGDLS and YYNGEE. CDR3 DNA sequence: TGTGCCAGCAGCGCGACCAACACAGATACGCAGTATTTT. This sequence encodes CASSATNTDTQYF.

In this sample, this clonotype turned up many times. The germline gene is not matched at one end of the junction; a read error may be the cause. V is TRBV15 and J is TRBJ1-1; D call uncertain. The CDR3 has 12 amino acids. Germline V gene sequence: CDR1 LNHNV, CDR2 YYDKDF (reference sequence). CDR3 sequence (DNA): TGTGCCACCAGCAGAGCTGGCACTGGAGCTTTCTTT. Translated, it gives CATSRAGTGAFF.

This clonotype was counted between two and nine times. The chain has TRBV30 and TRBJ2-7, with D possibly matching TRBD2 (6 bases). The CDR3 has 13 amino acids. The V end was cut by 0 bases, the J end by 3 bases, with 9 bases between. Germline V gene sequence: CDR1 GTSNPN, CDR2 SVGIG (reference sequence). The chain's CDR3 is CAWSVGTFYEQYF. The CDR3 nucleotides are TGTGCCTGGAGTGTTGGGACTTTCTACGAGCAGTACTTC.

This clonotype has at least ten counts. The chain carries TRBV10-3 and TRBJ1-2; D is undetermined. The CDR3 is 14 residues long. The germline V and J ends were trimmed by 0 bases and 8 bases, with 13 bases remaining between them. Germline V gene data show CDR1 as ENHRY and CDR2 as SYGVKD. For the CDR3, the DNA is TGTGCCATCAGTGAGTCGACCTCCCGAACGGGCTACACCTTC. The encoded protein is CAISESTSRTGYTF.

This clonotype occurred many times. The rearrangement uses TRBV2 and TRBJ1-1; no clear D. Germline V gives CDR1 SNHLY, CDR2 FYNNEI. This CDR3 has 13 amino acids. Trimming took off 7 bases at V and 1 base at J, with 10 bases between the two ends. The CDR3 protein is CASIWTANTEAFF. The CDR3, as DNA: TGTGCCAGCATTTGGACGGCGAACACTGAAGCTTTCTTT.

The table lists this clonotype with many counts. The V call is TRBV28, the J call TRBJ2-5; D gene unclear. The CDR3 loop spans 16 amino acids. Per the germline V gene, CDR1 is MDHEN and CDR2 is SYDVKM. V was shortened by 5 bases and J by 2 bases, with 18 bases between the two germline ends. CDR3 protein: CASSPVRLAEQETQYF. CDR3 DNA: TGTGCCAGCAGTCCCGTACGACTGGCGGAACAAGAGACCCAGTACTTC.

The gene calls are TRBV6-1 and TRBJ1-5, with D maybe TRBD1 (5 bases). V was clipped by 1 base and J by 7 bases, with 14 bases between them. The CDR3 covers 15 residues. Looked up from germline, CDR1 is MNHNS and CDR2 is SASEGT. The CDR3 DNA is TGTGCCAGCAGTGAAGTTCAGGGCTCGGGGCAGCCCCAGCATTTT. Amino acids: CASSEVQGSGQPQHF.

This clonotype was observed a few times. V usage is TRBV12-3 or TRBV12-4 and J usage is TRBJ2-2, with TRBD2 matching over 8 bases. The CDR3 covers 15 residues. After removal of 4 bases from V and 7 bases from J, the junction contained 8 bases not matched to a gene. The CDR3 DNA is TGTGCCAGCAGTTGGAGCGGGAGAAGGGGCGGGGAGCTGTTTTTT. It specifies CASSWSGRRGGELFF.

This clonotype turned up a few times. The chain recombines TRBV29-1 with TRBJ2-3; TRBD2 is a possible D gene (5 bases). The germline V and J ends were trimmed by 4 bases and 2 bases, with 13 bases remaining between them. This CDR3 is built from 14 residues. Germline V gene data show CDR1 as SQVTM and CDR2 as ANQGSEA. The CDR3 DNA reads as TGCAGCGTTGTACAATGGCTAGCCACAGATACGCAGTATTTT. Protein: CSVVQWLATDTQYF.

This clonotype was picked up many times. The V call is TRBV12-3 or TRBV12-4, the J call TRBJ2-6; D is unresolved. V was clipped by 2 bases and J by 2 bases, with 7 bases between them. The CDR3 contains 15 residues. The CDR3 sequence is CASSLRATGANVLTF. As DNA, the CDR3 is TGTGCCAGCAGTTTAAGGGCAACTGGGGCCAACGTCCTGACTTTC.

Regarding this clonotype: The junction differs from germline at one of its ends, possibly a read error. V is TRBV28 and J is TRBJ1-4; 9 bases are a match to TRBD1. This CDR3 has 14 amino acids. The germline V gene encodes CDR1 MDHEN and CDR2 SYDVKM. The CDR3 DNA reads as TGTGCCAACAGTTCACAGGGGGCTTATGAAAAACTGTTTTTT. It is translated as CANSSQGAYEKLFF. Based on the CDR3 plus reference TRBV28 and TRBJ1-4, the full variable domain is DVKVTQSSRYLVKRTGEKVFLECVQDMDHENMFWYRQDPGLGLRLIYFSYDVKMKEKGDIPEGYSVSREKKERFSLILESASTNQTSMYLCANSSQGAYEKLFFGSGTQLSVL.

The chain has TRBV2 and TRBJ1-1; tentatively, D is TRBD1 (5 bases). CDR3 length equals 13 residues. The V and J ends lost 11 bases and 0 bases respectively, with 13 bases between them. Germline V gene sequence: CDR1 SNHLY, CDR2 FYNNEI. DNA of the CDR3: TGTGCCTGCCAGGTGGGGCTGAACACTGAAGCTTTCTTT. Translated, it gives CACQVGLNTEAFF.

V and J are TRBV20-1 and TRBJ2-5; D remains unclear. V was clipped by 0 bases and J by 5 bases, with 13 bases between them. The CDR3 is 14 amino acids. The V gene's germline CDR1 is DFQATT and CDR2 SNEGSKA (reference sequence). The CDR3 loop is CSARDTDTRETQYF. The DNA of the CDR3 is TGCAGTGCTAGAGATACCGACACACGCGAGACCCAGTACTTC.

This clonotype was observed at least ten times. The chain couples TRBV7-2 to TRBJ2-1, with D hard to call. Germline assignment: CDR1 SGHTA and CDR2 FQGNSA. The CDR3 has 14 residues. The ends were cut back, 5 bases at V and 6 bases at J, with 14 bases in the middle. The CDR3 is CASSRYVDRNEQFF. The CDR3 DNA reads TGTGCCAGCAGCCGTTACGTCGACCGCAATGAGCAGTTCTTC.

Ten or more counts support this clonotype. This chain joins TRBV10-3 and TRBJ2-7; 7 nucleotides align to TRBD2. Germline lookup yields CDR1 ENHRY and CDR2 SYGVKD. This CDR3 is 13 amino acids long. V trimming: 7 bases; J trimming: 5 bases; junction bases outside the gene matches: 8. CDR3 amino acids: CAINEREDHEQYF. Here the CDR3 DNA reads TGTGCCATCAACGAGCGGGAAGACCACGAGCAGTACTTC.

The chain couples TRBV11-3 to TRBJ2-1; either TRBD1 or TRBD2 may fit D (5 bases each). The V end was cut by 0 bases, the J end by 9 bases, with 12 bases between. Germline CDR1 and CDR2: SGHNT and YENEEA. This CDR3 has 14 residues. The CDR3 DNA reads as TGTGCCAGCAGCTTAGATTGGCGTGGGGGTGAGCAGTTCTTC. It codes for CASSLDWRGGEQFF.

This clonotype was recorded a few times. The chain is built from TRBV6-2 or TRBV6-3 and TRBJ2-1; the match to TRBD1 covers 7 bases. V lost 8 bases and J lost 8; bases outside the gene matches: 12. The length of the CDR3 is 14 residues. The germline gives CDR1 MNHEY, CDR2 SVGEGT. For the CDR3, the DNA is TGTGCCAGCCTCAGGGACAGAGGGTCGTATGAGCAGTTCTTC. Its translation is CASLRDRGSYEQFF.

The J gene is TRBJ1-3, the V gene TRBV2, with D possibly being TRBD1 (5 bases). The CDR3 totals 15 residues. Trimming pared 6 bases from V and 4 bases from J, leaving 16 bases between. Germline assignment: CDR1 SNHLY and CDR2 FYNNEI. In DNA, the CDR3 is TGTGCCAGCAGACGGGGGGGTACGGACGGAAACACCATATATTTT. This gives the protein CASRRGGTDGNTIYF. Using reference TRBV2 and TRBJ1-3 for the parts outside the CDR3, the full variable domain is EPEVTQTPSHQVTQMGQEVILRCVPISNHLYFYWYRQILGQKVEFLVSFYNNEISEKSEIFDDQFSVERPDGSNFTLKIRSTKLEDSAMYFCASRRGGTDGNTIYFGEGSWLTVV.

This clonotype occurred once. The rearrangement uses TRBV11-2 and TRBJ2-1, with 7 bases aligning to TRBD2. Trimming at V came to 1 base and at J to 8 bases, leaving 5 bases not matched to a gene. The V gene's germline CDR1 is SGHAT and CDR2 FQNNGV. The CDR3 is made up of 14 amino acids. The CDR3 is CASSLGTRIDEQFF. The CDR3 region has the DNA TGTGCCAGCAGCTTAGGGACTAGAATCGATGAGCAGTTCTTC.

The chain combines TRBV29-1 with TRBJ2-1, with D possibly being TRBD2 (7 bases). CDR3 length: 20 residues. CDR1 and CDR2 from the germline V gene are SQVTM and ANQGSEA. The V gene lost 6 bases and the J gene lost 0 bases, with 30 bases spanning the gap. The CDR3 loop is CSVAGRDPKRGGGSYNEQFF. In DNA form, the CDR3 reads TGCAGCGTGGCTGGAAGGGACCCGAAAAGGGGAGGGGGCTCCTACAATGAGCAGTTCTTC.

At least ten counts were recorded for this clonotype. The rearrangement joins TRBV6-4 to TRBJ2-1; D is perhaps TRBD1 (5 bases). V gave up 2 bases and J gave up 4 bases, with 12 bases separating them. The CDR3 consists of 15 residues. Germline CDR1 reads MRHNA; CDR2 reads SNTAGT. This chain's CDR3 is CASSDGWGQYNEQFF. The DNA of the CDR3 is TGTGCCAGCAGTGACGGGTGGGGCCAATACAATGAGCAGTTCTTC.

This clonotype was observed at least ten times. The chain has TRBV3-1 and TRBJ1-1; possible D gene TRBD1, 6 bases. V dropped 5 bases and J dropped 8 bases, with 12 bases sitting between them. The CDR3 sequence is 12 residues long. Germline-derived CDR1 and CDR2 are LGHDT and YNNKEL (reference sequence). The CDR3 DNA follows: TGTGCCAGCAGCGATCGACAGGAAGAAGCTTTCTTT. Translating gives CASSDRQEEAFF.

This clonotype was recorded at least ten times. The rearrangement uses TRBV6-1 and TRBJ2-1, with 9 bases that match TRBD2. The germline CDR1 and CDR2 sequences are MNHNS and SASEGT. The CDR3 runs to 15 residues. Trimming cost V 2 bases and J 5 bases; bases outside gene matches: 4. In nucleotides, the CDR3 is TGTGCCAGCAGTGAACGAGCGGGGGGCCACAATGAGCAGTTCTTC. It encodes CASSERAGGHNEQFF.

At least ten counts were recorded for this clonotype. The genes are TRBV2 and TRBJ2-6, with a weak D call TRBD1 (7 bases). The CDR3 totals 17 residues. Germline-derived CDR1 and CDR2 are SNHLY and FYNNEI. V shed 6 bases and J shed 0 bases, with 15 bases lying between them. CDR3 DNA: TGTGCCAGCAGGGAGGGGACAGATAGCTCTGGGGCCAACGTCCTGACTTTC. Translated, it gives CASREGTDSSGANVLTF.